This TCR beta chain was recovered during a study of blood T cell repertoires in COVID-19. Produced via immunoSEQ multiplex PCR; TCRdb's table is partial and in-frame only. The sample has about 320,000 clones, over 70% seen once. Trimming removed 5 bases from V and 1 base from J, with 16 bases in between. In germline, CDR1 is MDHEN, CDR2 SYDVKM. The CDR3 runs 16 residues. The study assigned cohorts using participant-reported clinical history. The specimen was PBMCs or T cells enriched from blood (not recorded which). This chain connects TRBV28 to TRBJ2-3, with D possibly being TRBD2 (6 bases). The receptor's source is a man younger than 45 who had recovered from COVID-19. Written as DNA, the CDR3 is TGTGCCAGCAGTATGTCCTTAGCGGTCGGCACAGATACGCAGTATTTT. Translating it yields CASSMSLAVGTDTQYF.